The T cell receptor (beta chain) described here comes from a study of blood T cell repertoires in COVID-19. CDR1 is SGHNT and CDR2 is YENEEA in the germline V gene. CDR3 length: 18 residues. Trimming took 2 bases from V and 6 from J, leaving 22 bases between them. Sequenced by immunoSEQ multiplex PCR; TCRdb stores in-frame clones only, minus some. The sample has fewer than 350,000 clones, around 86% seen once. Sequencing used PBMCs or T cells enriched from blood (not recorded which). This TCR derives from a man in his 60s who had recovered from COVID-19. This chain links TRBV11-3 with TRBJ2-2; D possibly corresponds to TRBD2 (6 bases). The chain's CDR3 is CASSLNTNRREESGELFF. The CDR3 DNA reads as TGTGCCAGCAGCTTAAACACCAATCGGCGGGAAGAGTCCGGGGAGCTGTTTTTT.